Listed here is a single T cell receptor beta chain. Its antigen is not known. Here immunoSEQ multiplex PCR was the method, and the copy in TCRdb shows in-frame clones only, minus some. The sample has 75,000 to 95,000 clones, approximately 94% seen once. The CDR3 is made up of 12 amino acids. Germline V lookup: CDR1 MNHEY, CDR2 SMNVEV (reference sequence). Trimming stripped 3 bases from V and 6 bases from J, with 8 bases between. This specimen comes from a study of graft-versus-host responses after intestinal transplantation. Across the study: Multivisceral, liver-intestinal, or isolated intestinal transplants were received by the recipients. Every transplant recipient was induced with anti-thymocyte globulin, then maintained on tacrolimus and steroids for around 3 years.

Regarding the study as a whole: GvH clones detected in recipient marrow included some appearing first in ileum or blood.

The sample in question was unstimulated CD8+ T cells sorted from spleen or lymph node cells, obtained before intestinal transplant. This chain links TRBV27 with TRBJ1-1; D gene ambiguous. The receptor was derived from a human donor who received an intestinal transplant. The CDR3 nucleotides are TGTGCCAGCAGTTTCTTGGGCGCTGAAGCTTTCTTT. This gives the protein CASSFLGAEAFF.